A selection of T cell receptor beta chains follows, all from one sample in a study of CD8 T cells in ankylosing spondylitis. In TCRdb, the 5' RACE reads were re-called with MiXCR into one record per CDR3 protein. The sample lists 250,000 to 400,000 distinct CDR3 sequences, around 10% occurring once. Sequenced material: blood, either unsorted or a sorted T cell fraction (not recorded which). These receptors were obtained from a female donor with ankylosing spondylitis or in good health (not recorded which). The CDR3 runs from the conserved cysteine through the conserved F or W. A D gene is named only where the DNA matches it firmly. Some rows have no size entry. The others give once, few or many, or a class for an expanded clone.

TGTGCCAGCAGCCGGGACAGGAGAGGGACTGAAGCTTTCTTT	CASSRDRRGTEAFF	TRBV7-9	TRBD1	few	TRBJ1-1
TGCGCCAGCAGCTTTGGTAGCGGGGGGAGCTCTGGGGCCAACGTCCTGACTTTC	CASSFGSGGSSGANVLTF	TRBV5-1	TRBD2	-	TRBJ2-6
TGTGCCAGCAGCTTGCCCTTAGCGGGAGCCCCCAACAATGAGCAGTTCTTC	CASSLPLAGAPNNEQFF	TRBV5-5	TRBD2	few	TRBJ2-1
TGCGCCAGCAGCTTGGAGCAGGGCCTAGCGGGAGCGGACCAGTTCTTC	CASSLEQGLAGADQFF	TRBV5-1	TRBD2	-	TRBJ2-1
TGTGCCAGCAGTTTAGGAGCCCATGAGCAGTTCTTC	CASSLGAHEQFF	TRBV27	-	many	TRBJ2-1
TGTGCCAGCAGCTTAAGTTCTCCGGCAGGACGGGAGCTGTTTTTT	CASSLSSPAGRELFF	TRBV7-9	-	many	TRBJ2-2
TGTGCCATCGGACTCCACGGAGGAGAGACCCAGTACTTC	CAIGLHGGETQYF	TRBV10-3	-	-	TRBJ2-5
TGCAGTGCTAGTATACGCCTTCTGGGGTACGAGCAGTACTTC	CSASIRLLGYEQYF	TRBV20-1	-	many	TRBJ2-7
TGTGCCAGCAACCCGACCCCGGGGGGCGCGGGCAAAAACATTCAGTACTTC	CASNPTPGGAGKNIQYF	TRBV28	-	many	TRBJ2-4
TGTGCCACCAGTGCCCCCAGGACTAGCGGCAAAGAGACCCAGTACTTC	CATSAPRTSGKETQYF	TRBV24-1	TRBD2	few	TRBJ2-5
TGTGCCAGCAGCCAAGAACCGCGGGGGACCTCAACCGGGGAGCTGTTTTTT	CASSQEPRGTSTGELFF	TRBV4-2	TRBD2	-	TRBJ2-2
TGCAGTGCTAGAGATATCGCGGGAGGATCCTACAATGAGCAGTTCTTC	CSARDIAGGSYNEQFF	TRBV20-1	TRBD2	many	TRBJ2-1
TGTGCCAGCGAGGGTGACAGTAGCAATCAGCCCCAGCATTTT	CASEGDSSNQPQHF	TRBV6-1	-	many	TRBJ1-5
TGCAGCGCCGCCCCGGTCGACACTGAAGCTTTCTTT	CSAAPVDTEAFF	TRBV29-1	-	many	TRBJ1-1
TGTGCCAGCAACCACGGGAAAATGAACACTGAAGCTTTCTTT	CASNHGKMNTEAFF	TRBV7-2	-	-	TRBJ1-1
TGCAGTGCTAGAGCCCATAGACAGGGTTTCACAGAGACCCAGTACTTC	CSARAHRQGFTETQYF	TRBV20-1	TRBD1	many	TRBJ2-5
TGTGCCAGCAGCTTCGGGCGGACGAACACTGAAGCTTTCTTT	CASSFGRTNTEAFF	TRBV7-9	-	many	TRBJ1-1
TGCAGTGCTAGAGTCTCCCGCTCCTACAATGAGCAGTTCTTC	CSARVSRSYNEQFF	TRBV20-1	-	many	TRBJ2-1
TGCGCCAGCCGAGGATCATCAATTAACTATGGCTACACCTTC	CASRGSSINYGYTF	TRBV5-1	-	many	TRBJ1-2
TGTGCCAGCAGTTACGAGTTTGGGACCGGGGAGCTGTTTTTT	CASSYEFGTGELFF	TRBV6-5	-	many	TRBJ2-2
TGCAGTGCTGCTCGAGGGGCGGGGGGCACAGATACGCAGTATTTT	CSAARGAGGTDTQYF	TRBV20-1	TRBD2	few	TRBJ2-3
TGTGCCAGCAGACCCGGGGGAAGTGCGGATACGCAGTATTTT	CASRPGGSADTQYF	TRBV7-9	-	few	TRBJ2-3
TGTGCCAGCAGCTTAGCCCCCGACGAGCAGTACTTC	CASSLAPDEQYF	TRBV7-9	-	-	TRBJ2-7
TGTGCCAGCAGCGAGAGGCTGCTGACCGGGGAGCTGTTTTTT	CASSERLLTGELFF	TRBV7-9	-	few	TRBJ2-2
TGCGCCAGCAGGGGGACTAGCGAGTACAATGAGCAGTTCTTC	CASRGTSEYNEQFF	TRBV5-1	TRBD2	many	TRBJ2-1
TGCAGTGCTTTCCCCGTACTCGGGGGCGTCGATGGCTACACCTTC	CSAFPVLGGVDGYTF	TRBV20-1	-	many	TRBJ1-2
TGCGCCAGCAGTGAGGTTGCTAGCGGGGGGACAGATACGCAGTATTTT	CASSEVASGGTDTQYF	TRBV10-2	TRBD2	many	TRBJ2-3
TGTGCCAGCAGCCCGGGGACGCCGGGAAACACCATATCTTTT	CASSPGTPGNTISF	TRBV4-2	-	-	TRBJ1-3
TGCAGTGCTAGAGCCACCCTCACAGATACGCAGTATTTT	CSARATLTDTQYF	TRBV20-1	-	many	TRBJ2-3
TGTGCCAGCACCTTGGGGACCACTTACGAGCAGTACTTC	CASTLGTTYEQYF	TRBV27	-	-	TRBJ2-7
TGTGCCACCGCCCCCGGGACAGGCCAGAACACCGGGGAGCTGTTTTTT	CATAPGTGQNTGELFF	TRBV10-3	TRBD1	many	TRBJ2-2
TGCCTCCCCGGAGGGGTAGATACGCAGTATTTT	CLPGGVDTQYF	TRBV20-1	-	-	TRBJ2-3
TGTGCCAGCAGTTACGGGACAGAGAGCACAGATACGCAGTATTTT	CASSYGTESTDTQYF	TRBV6-2/TRBV6-3	TRBD1	many	TRBJ2-3
TGTGCCAGCAGTCCGCAGGGCGGTACCATGAACACTGAAGCTTTCTTT	CASSPQGGTMNTEAFF	TRBV28	-	many	TRBJ1-1
TGCGCCAGCAGCTTGACAGCCACTAGCACAGATACGCAGTATTTT	CASSLTATSTDTQYF	TRBV5-1	-	few	TRBJ2-3
TGTGCCAGCAGCTTCAGGGTAGGTAAGGATGAGCAGTTCTTC	CASSFRVGKDEQFF	TRBV7-8	-	-	TRBJ2-1
TGCAGTGCTAGAGACCTCAATCGGGGCCCCTATGGCTACACCTTC	CSARDLNRGPYGYTF	TRBV20-1	-	many	TRBJ1-2
TGTGCCAGCAGCCAAGGGTCTCCCATGAACACTGAAGCTTTCTTT	CASSQGSPMNTEAFF	TRBV4-2	-	-	TRBJ1-1
TGTGCCAGCAGCTTAGATGCTGGAGGGGCCCTCAAAGAGCAGTACTTC	CASSLDAGGALKEQYF	TRBV7-2	-	few	TRBJ2-7
TGTGCCTGGAGCCCAATCGGAAGCGACACCGGGGAGCTGTTTTTT	CAWSPIGSDTGELFF	TRBV30	-	-	TRBJ2-2
TGCAGTGCTACCGGGACTAGCGGGGGACGGGCTAACGAGCAGTACTTC	CSATGTSGGRANEQYF	TRBV20-1	TRBD2	many	TRBJ2-7
TGCAGTGCTTGGGACAGGGGTGATACGCAGTATTTT	CSAWDRGDTQYF	TRBV20-1	TRBD1	few	TRBJ2-3
TGTGCCAGCAGCTTAGACAGGGGAGGCAATCAGCCCCAGCATTTT	CASSLDRGGNQPQHF	TRBV7-9	TRBD1	many	TRBJ1-5
TGCGCCAGCAGTGTAAGCCGGGGGGTCGGCACAGATACGCAGTATTTT	CASSVSRGVGTDTQYF	TRBV4-3	TRBD2	-	TRBJ2-3
TGCGCCAGCAGCCAGACTAGCGGCCTTACGACGCAGTACTTC	CASSQTSGLTTQYF	TRBV5-1	TRBD2	many	TRBJ2-7
TGTGCCAGTCTGGGGGGACTCTCCTACAATGAGCAGTTCTTC	CASLGGLSYNEQFF	TRBV27	-	many	TRBJ2-1
TGTGCCAGCACCTTGGGTCGGAGAGCAGAGCAGTACTTC	CASTLGRRAEQYF	TRBV12-3/TRBV12-4	-	many	TRBJ2-7
TGTGCCAGCAGGGGGAACTCGGACACCTACGAGCAGTACTTC	CASRGNSDTYEQYF	TRBV12-3/TRBV12-4	-	many	TRBJ2-7
TGTGCCAGCAGCTATCGGGTCCCGCAGGGTCAAGATACGCAGTATTTT	CASSYRVPQGQDTQYF	TRBV7-2	-	-	TRBJ2-3
TGCAGTGCTAGACCAGCGGGGCCTTACGAGCAGTACTTC	CSARPAGPYEQYF	TRBV20-1	TRBD2	many	TRBJ2-7
TGCAGCGTTGAAAGAAGGATGAACACTGAAGCTTTCTTT	CSVERRMNTEAFF	TRBV29-1	-	many	TRBJ1-1
TGCGCCAGCAGCCTTAACGCAGGGGGGAGTGAGCAGTTCTTC	CASSLNAGGSEQFF	TRBV4-3	-	many	TRBJ2-1